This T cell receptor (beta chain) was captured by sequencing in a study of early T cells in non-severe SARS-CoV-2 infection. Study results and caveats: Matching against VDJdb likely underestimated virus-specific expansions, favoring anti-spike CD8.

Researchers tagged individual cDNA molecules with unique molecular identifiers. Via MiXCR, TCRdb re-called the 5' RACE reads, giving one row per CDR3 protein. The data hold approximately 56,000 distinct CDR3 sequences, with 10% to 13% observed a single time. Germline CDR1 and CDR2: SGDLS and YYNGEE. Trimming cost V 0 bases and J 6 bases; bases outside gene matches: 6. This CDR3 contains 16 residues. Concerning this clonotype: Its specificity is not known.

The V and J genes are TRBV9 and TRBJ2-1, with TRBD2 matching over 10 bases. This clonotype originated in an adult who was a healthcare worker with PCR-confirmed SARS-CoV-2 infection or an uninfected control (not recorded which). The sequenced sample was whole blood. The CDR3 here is CASSVDLLAGANEQFF. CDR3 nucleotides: TGTGCCAGCAGCGTAGACCTCCTAGCGGGAGCCAATGAGCAGTTCTTC. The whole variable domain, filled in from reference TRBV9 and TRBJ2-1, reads DSGVTQTPKHLITATGQRVTLRCSPRSGDLSVYWYQQSLDQGLQFLIQYYNGEERAKGNILERFSAQQFPDLHSELNLSSLELGDSALYFCASSVDLLAGANEQFFGPGTRLTVL.